This TCR beta chain was recorded in a study of spatial heterogeneity in lung cancer. Study findings and constraints: Expanded tumor TCRs that were ubiquitous appeared in blood more at resection than follow-up.

Every cDNA TCR molecule received its own unique molecular identifier. TCRdb fed the 5' RACE reads into MiXCR, producing one record per CDR3 protein. The sample lists 75,000 or so distinct CDR3 sequences, roughly 8% occurring once. This clonotype was found many times. What it binds is unknown. The CDR3 contains 12 residues. V was shortened by 4 bases and J by 4 bases, with 7 bases between the two germline ends. In germline, CDR1 is MNHEY, CDR2 SVGAGI. Time point meaning: sample taken at primary tumor resection. The receptor's source is a male donor with early-stage non-small cell lung cancer. The chain combines TRBV6-5 with TRBJ2-5; D may be TRBD1 (5 bases). The specimen comprised PBMCs, sampled at surgery. The CDR3 here is CASSSGLETQYF. The CDR3 nucleotides read TGTGCCAGCAGTTCAGGGTTAGAGACCCAGTACTTC.